This T cell receptor beta chain derives from a study of T cell responses to AZD1222 COVID-19 vaccine. Only in-frame clones appear in the TCRdb table, and some are missing; sequencing was by immunoSEQ multiplex PCR. Found here are 150,000 to 200,000 clones, 85% to 95% of them singletons; the top ten hold about 10%. The CDR3 is made up of 15 amino acids. The germline V and J ends were trimmed by 0 bases and 2 bases, with 8 bases remaining between them. Per the germline V gene, CDR1 is SGHTA and CDR2 is FQGNSA. Regarding this clone: Its antigen is unknown.

Study outcomes and limitations: The study reported that nearly half of spike-specific TCRs target unmutated variant regions.

The chain combines TRBV7-2 with TRBJ2-1; D perhaps matches TRBD2 (5 bases). The source of this sequence is an adult in good health. This sample comprised peripheral blood, obtained on day 0 of AZD1222 vaccination. The chain's CDR3 is CASSLASAPYNEQFF. In nucleotides, the CDR3 is TGTGCCAGCAGCTTAGCTAGCGCCCCCTACAATGAGCAGTTCTTC.